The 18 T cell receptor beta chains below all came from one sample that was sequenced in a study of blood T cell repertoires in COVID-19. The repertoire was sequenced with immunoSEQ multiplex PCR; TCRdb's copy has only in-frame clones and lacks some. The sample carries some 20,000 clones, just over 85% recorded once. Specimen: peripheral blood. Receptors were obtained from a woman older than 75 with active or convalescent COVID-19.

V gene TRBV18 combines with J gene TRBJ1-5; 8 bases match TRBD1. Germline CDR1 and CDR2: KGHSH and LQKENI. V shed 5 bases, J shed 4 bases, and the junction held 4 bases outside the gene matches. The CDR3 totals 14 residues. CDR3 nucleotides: TGTGCCAGCTCATCGACAGGGGTGAATCAGCCCCAGCATTTT. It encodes CASSSTGVNQPQHF.

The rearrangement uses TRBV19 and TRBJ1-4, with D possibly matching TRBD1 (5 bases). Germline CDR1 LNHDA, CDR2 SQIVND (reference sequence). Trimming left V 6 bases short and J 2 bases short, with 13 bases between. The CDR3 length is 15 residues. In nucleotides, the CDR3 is TGTGCCAGTAGGAAGCTCCAGGGTACTAATGAAAAACTGTTTTTT. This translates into CASRKLQGTNEKLFF.

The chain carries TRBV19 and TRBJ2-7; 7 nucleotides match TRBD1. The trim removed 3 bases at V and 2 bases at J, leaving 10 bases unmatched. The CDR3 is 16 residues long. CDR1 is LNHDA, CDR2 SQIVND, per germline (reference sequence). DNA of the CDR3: TGTGCCAGTAGTATCGAGGCGACAGGGATGGCCTACGAGCAGTACTTC. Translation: CASSIEATGMAYEQYF. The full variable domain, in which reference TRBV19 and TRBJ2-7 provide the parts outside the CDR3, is DGGITQSPKYLFRKEGQNVTLSCEQNLNHDAMYWYRQDPGQGLRLIYYSQIVNDFQKGDIAEGYSVSREKKESFPLTVTSAQKNPTAFYLCASSIEATGMAYEQYFGPGTRLTVT.

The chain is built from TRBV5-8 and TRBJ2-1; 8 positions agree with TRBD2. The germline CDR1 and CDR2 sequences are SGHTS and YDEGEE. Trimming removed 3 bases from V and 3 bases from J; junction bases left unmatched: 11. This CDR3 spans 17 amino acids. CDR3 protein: CASSSGRTSRDYNEQFF. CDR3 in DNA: TGTGCCAGCAGCTCCGGGAGGACTAGCAGAGACTACAATGAGCAGTTCTTC.

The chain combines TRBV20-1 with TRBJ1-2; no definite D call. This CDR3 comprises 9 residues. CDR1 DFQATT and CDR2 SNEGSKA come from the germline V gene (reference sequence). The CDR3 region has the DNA TGCGCCCATGGGAGATCCTACACCTTC. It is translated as CAHGRSYTF.

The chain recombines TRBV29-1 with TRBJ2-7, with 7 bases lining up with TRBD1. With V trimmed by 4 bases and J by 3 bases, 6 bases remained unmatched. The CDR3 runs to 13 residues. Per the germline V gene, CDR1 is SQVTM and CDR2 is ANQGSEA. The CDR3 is CSVGQGRIYEQYF. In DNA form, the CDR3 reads TGCAGCGTTGGACAGGGAAGAATCTACGAGCAGTACTTC.

CDR3 bases: TGCGCCAGCAGTCAATCTAGGGGGAGTAACGAGCAGTACTTC. This encodes CASSQSRGSNEQYF. The chain has TRBV23-1 and TRBJ2-7, with D possibly being TRBD1 (6 bases). TRBV23-1 is designated an ORF whose function remains uncertain. V lost 0 bases, J lost 5 bases, and 11 bases lay in between. The CDR3 spans 14 residues.

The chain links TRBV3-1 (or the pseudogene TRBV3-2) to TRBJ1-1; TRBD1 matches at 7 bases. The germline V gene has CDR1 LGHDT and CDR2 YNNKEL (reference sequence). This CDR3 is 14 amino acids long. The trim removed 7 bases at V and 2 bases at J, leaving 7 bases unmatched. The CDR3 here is CASTRGTANTEAFF. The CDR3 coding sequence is TGTGCCAGCACCCGAGGGACAGCTAACACTGAAGCTTTCTTT.

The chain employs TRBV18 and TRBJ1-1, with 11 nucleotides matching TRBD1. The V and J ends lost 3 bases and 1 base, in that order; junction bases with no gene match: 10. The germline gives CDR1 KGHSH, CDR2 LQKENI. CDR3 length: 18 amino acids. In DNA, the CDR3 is TGTGCCAGCTCACCTAACCTCCGGACAGGGGGCGAGAACACTGAAGCTTTCTTT. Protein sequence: CASSPNLRTGGENTEAFF. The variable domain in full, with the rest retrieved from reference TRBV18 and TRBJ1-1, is NAGVMQNPRHLVRRRGQEARLRCSPMKGHSHVYWYRQLPEEGLKFMVYLQKENIIDESGMPKERFSAEFPKEGPSILRIQQVVRGDSAAYFCASSPNLRTGGENTEAFFGQGTRLTVV.

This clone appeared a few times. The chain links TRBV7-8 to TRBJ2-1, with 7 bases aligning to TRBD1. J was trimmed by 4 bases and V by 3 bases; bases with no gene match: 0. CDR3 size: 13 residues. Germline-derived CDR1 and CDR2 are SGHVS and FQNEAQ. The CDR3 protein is CASSLGQYNEQFF. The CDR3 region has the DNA TGTGCCAGCAGCTTGGGACAGTACAATGAGCAGTTCTTC.

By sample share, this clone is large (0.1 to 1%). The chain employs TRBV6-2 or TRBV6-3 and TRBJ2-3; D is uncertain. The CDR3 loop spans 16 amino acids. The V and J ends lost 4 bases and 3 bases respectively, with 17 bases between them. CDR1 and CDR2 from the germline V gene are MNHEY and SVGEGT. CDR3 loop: CASSLLGGAVTDTQYF. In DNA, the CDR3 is TGTGCCAGCAGTTTACTTGGCGGAGCCGTAACAGATACGCAGTATTTT.

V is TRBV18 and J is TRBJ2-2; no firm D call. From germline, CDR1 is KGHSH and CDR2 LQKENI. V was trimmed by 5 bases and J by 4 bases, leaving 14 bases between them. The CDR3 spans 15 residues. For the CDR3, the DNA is TGTGCCAGCTCAGCGGTGACTTTGCGCACCGGGGAGCTGTTTTTT. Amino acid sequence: CASSAVTLRTGELFF. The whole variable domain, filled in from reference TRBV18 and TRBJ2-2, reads NAGVMQNPRHLVRRRGQEARLRCSPMKGHSHVYWYRQLPEEGLKFMVYLQKENIIDESGMPKERFSAEFPKEGPSILRIQQVVRGDSAAYFCASSAVTLRTGELFFGEGSRLTVL.

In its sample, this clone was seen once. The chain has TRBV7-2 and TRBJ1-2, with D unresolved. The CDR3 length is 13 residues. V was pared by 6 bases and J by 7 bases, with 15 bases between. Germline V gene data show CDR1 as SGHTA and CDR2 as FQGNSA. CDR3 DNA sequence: TGTGCCAGCAGTTACACGGGAGGGTTTGGCTACACCTTC. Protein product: CASSYTGGFGYTF.

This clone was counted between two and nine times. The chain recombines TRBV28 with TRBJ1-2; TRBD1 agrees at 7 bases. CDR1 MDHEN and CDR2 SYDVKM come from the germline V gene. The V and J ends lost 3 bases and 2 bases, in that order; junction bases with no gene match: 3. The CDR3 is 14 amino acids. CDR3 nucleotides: TGTGCCAGCAGTTTGGGACAGAACAACTATGGCTACACCTTC. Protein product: CASSLGQNNYGYTF.

This CDR3 is CASRPRANWAIQYF. Written as DNA, the CDR3 is TGTGCCAGCCGACCCCGAGCAAATTGGGCAATTCAGTACTTC. The V gene is TRBV19, the J gene TRBJ2-4; no reliable D call. The CDR3 runs 14 residues. With 9 bases removed from V and 10 bases from J, the gap between germline ends came to 22 bases. Germline V gives CDR1 LNHDA, CDR2 SQIVND (reference sequence).

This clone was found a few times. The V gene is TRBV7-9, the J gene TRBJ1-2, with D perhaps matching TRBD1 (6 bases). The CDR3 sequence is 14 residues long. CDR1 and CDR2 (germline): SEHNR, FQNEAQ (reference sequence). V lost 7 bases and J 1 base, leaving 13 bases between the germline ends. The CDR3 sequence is CASTSGGLNYGYTF. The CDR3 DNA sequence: TGTGCCAGCACCTCGGGGGGCCTTAACTATGGCTACACCTTC.

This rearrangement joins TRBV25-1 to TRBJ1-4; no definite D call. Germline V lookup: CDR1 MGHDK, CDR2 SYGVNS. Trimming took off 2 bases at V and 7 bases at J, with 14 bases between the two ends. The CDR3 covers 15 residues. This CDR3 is CASSEGLGGGEKLFF. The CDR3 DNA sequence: TGTGCCAGCAGTGAAGGCCTAGGAGGCGGTGAAAAACTGTTTTTT.

In nucleotides, the CDR3 is TGTGCCAGCAGCCCCCAGGGATTCACTAGCACAGATACGCAGTATTTT. This encodes CASSPQGFTSTDTQYF. V gene TRBV7-2 combines with J gene TRBJ2-3; D is possibly TRBD1 (5 bases). The CDR3 loop spans 16 amino acids. Looked up from germline, CDR1 is SGHTA and CDR2 is FQGNSA. Between the trimmed V and J ends, which lost 5 bases and 0 bases, there was a span of 15 bases.